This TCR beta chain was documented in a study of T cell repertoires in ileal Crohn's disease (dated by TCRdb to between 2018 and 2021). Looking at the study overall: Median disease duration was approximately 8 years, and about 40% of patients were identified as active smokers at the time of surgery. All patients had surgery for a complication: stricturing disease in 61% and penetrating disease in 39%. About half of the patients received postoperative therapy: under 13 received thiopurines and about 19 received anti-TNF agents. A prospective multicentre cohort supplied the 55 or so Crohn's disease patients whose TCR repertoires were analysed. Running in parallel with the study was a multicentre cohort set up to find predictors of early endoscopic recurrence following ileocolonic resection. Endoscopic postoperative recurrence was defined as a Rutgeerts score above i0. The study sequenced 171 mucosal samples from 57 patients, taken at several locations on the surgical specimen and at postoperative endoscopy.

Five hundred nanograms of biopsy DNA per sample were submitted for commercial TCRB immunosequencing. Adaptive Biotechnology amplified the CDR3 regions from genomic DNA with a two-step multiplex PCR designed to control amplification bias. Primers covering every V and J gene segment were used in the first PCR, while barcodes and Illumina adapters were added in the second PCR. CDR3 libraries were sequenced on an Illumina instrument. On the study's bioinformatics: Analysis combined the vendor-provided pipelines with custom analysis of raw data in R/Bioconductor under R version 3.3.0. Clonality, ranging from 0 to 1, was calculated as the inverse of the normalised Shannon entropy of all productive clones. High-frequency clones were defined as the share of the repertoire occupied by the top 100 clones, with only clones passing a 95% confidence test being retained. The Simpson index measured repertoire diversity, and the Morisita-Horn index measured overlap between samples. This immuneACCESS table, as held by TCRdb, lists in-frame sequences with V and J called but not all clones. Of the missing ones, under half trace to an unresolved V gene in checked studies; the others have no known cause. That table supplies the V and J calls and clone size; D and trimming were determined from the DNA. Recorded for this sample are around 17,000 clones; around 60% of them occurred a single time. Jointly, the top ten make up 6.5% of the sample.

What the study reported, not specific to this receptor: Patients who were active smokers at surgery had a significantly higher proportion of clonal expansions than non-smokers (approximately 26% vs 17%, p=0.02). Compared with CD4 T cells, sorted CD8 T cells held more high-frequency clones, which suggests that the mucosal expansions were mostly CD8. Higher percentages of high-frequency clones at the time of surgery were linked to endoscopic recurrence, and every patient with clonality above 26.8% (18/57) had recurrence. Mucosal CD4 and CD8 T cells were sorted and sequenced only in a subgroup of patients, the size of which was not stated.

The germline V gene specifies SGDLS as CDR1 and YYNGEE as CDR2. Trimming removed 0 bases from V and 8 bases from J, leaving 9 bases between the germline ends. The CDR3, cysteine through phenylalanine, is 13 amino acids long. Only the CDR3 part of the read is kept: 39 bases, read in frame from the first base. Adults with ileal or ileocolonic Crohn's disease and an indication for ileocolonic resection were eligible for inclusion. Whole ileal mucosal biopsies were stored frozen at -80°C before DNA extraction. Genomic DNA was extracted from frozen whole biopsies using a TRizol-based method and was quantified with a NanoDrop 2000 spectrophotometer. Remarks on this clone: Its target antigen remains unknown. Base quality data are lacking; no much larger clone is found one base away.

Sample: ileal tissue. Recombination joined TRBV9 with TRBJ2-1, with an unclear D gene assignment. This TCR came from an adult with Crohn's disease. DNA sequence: TGTGCCAGCAGCGTAGATAGGAGCTATGAGCAGTTCTTC. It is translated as CASSVDRSYEQFF.